Presented here are 30 T cell receptor beta chains from one specimen sequenced in a study of brain T cells in children with intractable seizures. The data were produced by immunoSEQ multiplex PCR, yet TCRdb's version contains in-frame clones alone and is incomplete. The sample includes tens of thousands of clones, about 93% of them seen just once. This sample comprised peripheral blood, obtained at surgery. The receptors derive from a boy under two years old with tuberous sclerosis and intractable seizures.

V gene TRBV9 combines with J gene TRBJ1-5; 7 bases line up with TRBD1. Trimming removed 3 bases from V and 2 bases from J; junction bases left unmatched: 11. The CDR3 has 17 residues. The V gene's germline CDR1 is SGDLS and CDR2 YYNGEE. The CDR3 bases are TGTGCCAGCAGCGGGGAGGAAGACAGGGCTGGCAATCAGCCCCAGCATTTT. Translation: CASSGEEDRAGNQPQHF.

The rearrangement links TRBV29-1 to TRBJ1-3; D not certain. V lost 4 bases, J lost 8 bases, and 9 bases lay in between. This CDR3 contains 11 residues. Germline V CDR1 and CDR2: SQVTM, ANQGSEA. CDR3 sequence (DNA): TGCAGCGTTGTTCTCGTGGACACCATATATTTT. Translating it yields CSVVLVDTIYF.

The chain recombines TRBV5-4 with TRBJ1-3; D call uncertain. The germline V gene has CDR1 SGHNT and CDR2 YYREEE (reference sequence). This CDR3 is built from 15 residues. Trimming pared 0 bases from V and 4 bases from J, leaving 11 bases between. Here the CDR3 reads CASSLDSGRGNTIYF. In DNA form, the CDR3 reads TGTGCCAGCAGCTTGGATTCCGGGAGAGGAAACACCATATATTTT.

This sequence joins TRBV10-3 and TRBJ2-7, with TRBD2 identical over 10 bases. J gave up 3 bases and V 4 bases, and 3 bases lay outside the gene matches. In germline, CDR1 is ENHRY, CDR2 SYGVKD. The CDR3 has 14 residues. The CDR3 DNA follows: TGTGCCATCAGTGGGAGCGGGGGGGTCTACGAGCAGTACTTC. As protein: CAISGSGGVYEQYF.

V usage is TRBV24-1 and J usage is TRBJ1-1; 9 nucleotides line up with TRBD1. CDR3 length: 15 residues. Germline V gene sequence: CDR1 KGHDR, CDR2 SFDVKD. Trimming cost V 8 bases and J 6 bases; bases outside gene matches: 12. The CDR3 DNA is TGTGCCACCACAGCAGGGGGGGGACAGGGCGCTGAAGCTTTCTTT. Protein: CATTAGGGQGAEAFF.

The rearrangement uses TRBV30 and TRBJ2-5; a weak D match, TRBD2 (6 bases). The CDR3 consists of 12 residues. Trimming cost V 4 bases and J 4 bases, with 10 bases left between them. Germline V gene lookup returns CDR1 GTSNPN and CDR2 SVGIG (reference sequence). CDR3 coding DNA: TGTGCCTGGAAGGAGGGCGGAGAGACCCAGTACTTC. It translates to CAWKEGGETQYF.

This clone was observed once. This chain connects TRBV5-1 to TRBJ2-2; the match to TRBD2 covers 10 bases. This CDR3 spans 16 amino acids. V lost 4 bases to trimming and J lost 4 bases; unmatched junction nucleotides: 7. The germline V gene has CDR1 SGHRS and CDR2 YFSETQ. As DNA, the CDR3 is TGCGCCAGCAGCATCCCGACTAGCGGGCGCACCGGGGAGCTGTTTTTT. Its protein is CASSIPTSGRTGELFF.

This chain uses TRBV7-9 with TRBJ1-1; a weak D match, TRBD1 (6 bases). The CDR3 contains 17 residues. The V end was cut by 5 bases, the J end by 2 bases, with 21 bases between. Germline CDR1 reads SEHNR; CDR2 reads FQNEAQ (reference sequence). CDR3: CASSVGTRAGVNTEAFF. CDR3 sequence (DNA): TGTGCCAGCAGCGTAGGGACGCGGGCAGGGGTCAACACTGAAGCTTTCTTT.

V and J are TRBV2 and TRBJ2-1; 9 nucleotides match TRBD1. CDR3 size: 15 residues. The V gene's germline CDR1 is SNHLY and CDR2 FYNNEI. V was clipped by 7 bases and J by 5 bases; unmatched bases: 9. For the CDR3, the DNA is TGTGCCAGCATAAAGGGACAGGGACTTAACAATGAGCAGTTCTTC. Amino acids: CASIKGQGLNNEQFF. Based on the CDR3 plus reference TRBV2 and TRBJ2-1, the full variable domain is EPEVTQTPSHQVTQMGQEVILRCVPISNHLYFYWYRQILGQKVEFLVSFYNNEISEKSEIFDDQFSVERPDGSNFTLKIRSTKLEDSAMYFCASIKGQGLNNEQFFGPGTRLTVL.

The V and J genes are TRBV13 and TRBJ2-2; D may correspond to TRBD1 or TRBD2 (5 bases each). V was cut by 5 bases and J by 6 bases, with 10 bases left in between. CDR1 and CDR2 from the germline V gene are PRHDT and FYEKMQ (reference sequence). This CDR3 has 13 amino acids. In nucleotides, the CDR3 is TGTGCCAGCAGCCCGGGGCCGGCCGGGGAGCTGTTTTTT. Translated, it gives CASSPGPAGELFF.

This clone showed up just a few times. V usage is TRBV24-1 and J usage is TRBJ1-6, with 9 bases identical to TRBD1. The CDR3 loop spans 14 amino acids. The V and J ends lost 4 bases and 6 bases, in that order; junction bases with no gene match: 0. Looked up from germline, CDR1 is KGHDR and CDR2 is SFDVKD. For the CDR3, the DNA is TGTGCCACCAGTGAGGACAGGGGTAATTCACCCCTCCACTTT. Its translation is CATSEDRGNSPLHF.

The V gene is TRBV5-5, the J gene TRBJ2-7; 11 bases map to TRBD2. The CDR3 totals 16 residues. Looked up from germline, CDR1 is SGHKS and CDR2 is YYEKEE (reference sequence). The trim removed 2 bases at V and 2 bases at J, leaving 6 bases unmatched. The CDR3 region is CASSLLAGASAYEQYF. In DNA form, the CDR3 reads TGTGCCAGCAGCTTACTAGCGGGGGCCTCAGCCTACGAGCAGTACTTC.

The rearrangement uses TRBV27 and TRBJ1-2; TRBD1 aligns across 8 bases. CDR3 length: 15 amino acids. From germline, CDR1 is MNHEY and CDR2 SMNVEV (reference sequence). With V trimmed by 6 bases and J by 10 bases, 16 bases remained unmatched. The CDR3 sequence is CASSRRRTGNDFYTF. CDR3 sequence (DNA): TGTGCCAGCAGCCGACGTAGGACAGGGAACGATTTCTACACCTTC.

The chain combines TRBV6-4 with TRBJ2-6; perhaps TRBD1 as D (5 bases). The V end lost 5 bases, the J end lost 4 bases, and 15 bases lay between the germline ends. The CDR3 has 16 residues. CDR1 is MRHNA, CDR2 SNTAGT, per germline. CDR3: CASSLSRGSGANVLTF. CDR3 sequence (DNA): TGTGCCAGCAGTCTCTCTAGGGGTTCGGGGGCCAACGTCCTGACTTTC.

This clone has just one count. This chain links TRBV28 with TRBJ2-1; 7 bases match TRBD2. The CDR3 covers 17 residues. Germline V gives CDR1 MDHEN, CDR2 SYDVKM. The ends lost 7 bases at V and 6 bases at J; junction bases unmatched: 18. The CDR3 DNA follows: TGTGCCAGCAACCCACCCCCCCTAGCGGTCTCCCGCAATGAGCAGTTCTTC. It encodes CASNPPPLAVSRNEQFF. Full variable domain (missing parts from reference TRBV28 and TRBJ2-1): DVKVTQSSRYLVKRTGEKVFLECVQDMDHENMFWYRQDPGLGLRLIYFSYDVKMKEKGDIPEGYSVSREKKERFSLILESASTNQTSMYLCASNPPPLAVSRNEQFFGPGTRLTVL.

V and J are TRBV10-1 and TRBJ2-3; 12 bases agree with TRBD2. V lost 5 bases, J lost 2 bases, and 2 bases stayed unmatched. The CDR3 totals 15 residues. Germline V gene sequence: CDR1 WNHNN, CDR2 SYGVQD (reference sequence). CDR3 sequence (DNA): TGCGCCAGCAGTCGGACTAGCGGGGACACAGATACGCAGTATTTT. Its translation is CASSRTSGDTDTQYF.

The rearrangement uses TRBV5-1 and TRBJ1-3, with unresolved D. Germline V gene sequence: CDR1 SGHRS, CDR2 YFSETQ. This CDR3 has 15 amino acids. Trimming shortened V by 2 bases and J by 0 bases, and 9 bases separated the two germline ends. The CDR3 reads CASSFEGSSGNTIYF. In nucleotides, the CDR3 is TGCGCCAGCAGCTTCGAGGGTTCCTCTGGAAACACCATATATTTT.

The gene calls are TRBV5-6 and TRBJ2-7, with D unresolved. The germline V gene has CDR1 SGHDT and CDR2 YYEEEE. The CDR3 length is 14 residues. Deletions cut 1 base from V and 6 bases from J, with 14 bases between. CDR3 sequence (DNA): TGTGCCAGCAGCTTGTTCGCCCTGGGTATCGAGCAGTACTTC. Translating it yields CASSLFALGIEQYF.

The V and J genes are TRBV10-3 and TRBJ2-2; weak D call: TRBD2 (5 bases). CDR3 length: 15 residues. Germline V gives CDR1 ENHRY, CDR2 SYGVKD. V dropped 6 bases and J dropped 6 bases, with 17 bases sitting between them. CDR3 protein: CAISEQVTRAGELFF. In DNA form, the CDR3 reads TGTGCCATCAGCGAGCAGGTTACGAGGGCCGGGGAGCTGTTTTTT.

This chain links TRBV5-1 with TRBJ1-5; no firm D call. This CDR3 contains 15 residues. Trimming shortened V by 4 bases and J by 6 bases, and 17 bases separated the two germline ends. Germline V CDR1 and CDR2: SGHRS, YFSETQ. The DNA for the CDR3 is TGCGCCAGCAGCGTCGAAGGGTCGGCAAGTCAGCCCCAGCATTTT. This gives the protein CASSVEGSASQPQHF.

The chain recombines TRBV5-1 with TRBJ1-1; D not resolved. The CDR3 has 15 residues. V lost 4 bases and J lost 7, with 20 bases in between. Germline CDR1 SGHRS, CDR2 YFSETQ. The CDR3 is CASSVTEAGTGEAFF. CDR3 nucleotide sequence: TGCGCCAGCAGCGTTACAGAGGCCGGAACGGGTGAAGCTTTCTTT.

The rearrangement joins TRBV27 to TRBJ1-3, with D perhaps matching TRBD1 (5 bases). Trimming left V 5 bases short and J 0 bases short, with 17 bases between. This CDR3 has 17 residues. From germline, CDR1 is MNHEY and CDR2 SMNVEV (reference sequence). The CDR3 protein is CASSPAPDSSSGNTIYF. In DNA, the CDR3 is TGTGCCAGCAGTCCCGCACCCGACAGCAGCTCTGGAAACACCATATATTTT.

This chain links TRBV3-1 (or the pseudogene TRBV3-2) with TRBJ1-2, with a tentative D call TRBD1 (5 bases). The V gene's germline CDR1 is LGHDT and CDR2 YNNKEL (reference sequence). V lost 1 base and J 4 bases, leaving 16 bases between the germline ends. The CDR3 runs 16 residues. The CDR3, as DNA: TGTGCCAGCAGCCAAGTCCCTATTTCAGGGCTCTATGGCTACACCTTC. This sequence encodes CASSQVPISGLYGYTF.

This clone was found a few times. The gene calls are TRBV24-1 and TRBJ1-5; TRBD1 matches 8 bases. The CDR3 has 13 amino acids. With V trimmed by 7 bases and J by 6 bases, 4 bases remained unmatched. Germline CDR1 reads KGHDR; CDR2 reads SFDVKD. The CDR3 DNA is TGTGCCACCAGACAGGGGGAAGGTCAGCCCCAGCATTTT. It is translated as CATRQGEGQPQHF.

V is TRBV2 and J is TRBJ2-1; TRBD1 agrees at 9 bases. The CDR3 spans 14 residues. The germline CDR1 and CDR2 sequences are SNHLY and FYNNEI. The junction had 6 bases not matched to a gene; V was cut back by 8 bases and J by 4 bases. This CDR3 is CASLDRGEYNEQFF. The CDR3 region has the DNA TGTGCCAGCCTCGACAGGGGGGAATACAATGAGCAGTTCTTC.

J is TRBJ2-7 and V is TRBV9; 9 nucleotides align to TRBD2. Germline assignment: CDR1 SGDLS and CDR2 YYNGEE. With V trimmed by 7 bases and J by 2 bases, 7 bases remained unmatched. The CDR3 contains 14 residues. The CDR3 nucleotides read TGTGCCAGCGCTAGCGGGGACGGGGCCTACGAGCAGTACTTC. The encoded protein is CASASGDGAYEQYF.

The CDR3 sequence: CASSPPSGFYNSPLHF. CDR3 DNA sequence: TGTGCCAGCTCACCACCGAGCGGATTTTATAATTCACCCCTCCACTTT. This rearrangement joins TRBV18 to TRBJ1-6; D is unclear. V was shortened by 0 bases and J by 4 bases, with 10 bases between the two germline ends. This CDR3 is 16 amino acids long. Per the germline V gene, CDR1 is KGHSH and CDR2 is LQKENI.

This clone was recorded once. Here the CDR3 DNA reads TGTGCCAGCAGTGACAGGGAAGACACTGAAGCTTTCTTT. Its translation is CASSDREDTEAFF. V is TRBV2 and J is TRBJ1-1, with D perhaps TRBD1 (5 bases). From germline, CDR1 is SNHLY and CDR2 FYNNEI. Trimming pared 3 bases from V and 3 bases from J, leaving 8 bases between. This CDR3 is built from 13 residues.

The rearrangement uses TRBV2 and TRBJ1-1; 7 nucleotides agree with TRBD1. Germline lookup yields CDR1 SNHLY and CDR2 FYNNEI. This CDR3 is 14 amino acids long. V shed 3 bases, J shed 4 bases, and the junction held 5 bases outside the gene matches. CDR3 region: CASSDPTGRTEAFF. The CDR3 DNA follows: TGTGCCAGCAGTGACCCGACAGGGCGCACTGAAGCTTTCTTT.

This clone was seen only once. The V gene is TRBV9, the J gene TRBJ1-2, with 9 bases lining up with TRBD1. Germline V gene lookup returns CDR1 SGDLS and CDR2 YYNGEE. The CDR3 runs 14 residues. Unmatched junction bases numbered 4, after V lost 0 bases and J lost 7 bases. CDR3 DNA sequence: TGTGCCAGCAGCGTAGAGGGACAGGGAGTTGGCTACACCTTC. It specifies CASSVEGQGVGYTF.